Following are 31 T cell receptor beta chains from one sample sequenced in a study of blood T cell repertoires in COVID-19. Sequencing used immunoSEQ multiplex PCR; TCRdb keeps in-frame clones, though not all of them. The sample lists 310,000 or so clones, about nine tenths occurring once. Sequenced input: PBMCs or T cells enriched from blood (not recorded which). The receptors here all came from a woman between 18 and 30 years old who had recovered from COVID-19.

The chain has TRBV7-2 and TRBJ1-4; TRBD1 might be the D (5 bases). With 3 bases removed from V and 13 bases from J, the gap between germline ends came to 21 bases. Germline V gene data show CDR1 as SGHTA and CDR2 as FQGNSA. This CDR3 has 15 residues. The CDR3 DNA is TGTGCCAGCAGCTTGGCCGGGGGTCGGTATGCTCGACTGTTTTTT. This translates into CASSLAGGRYARLFF.

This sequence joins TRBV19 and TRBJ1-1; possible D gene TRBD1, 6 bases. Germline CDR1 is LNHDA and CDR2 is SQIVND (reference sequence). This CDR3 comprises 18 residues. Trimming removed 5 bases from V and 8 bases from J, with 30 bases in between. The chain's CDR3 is CASSPLDSRNYNLQEAFF. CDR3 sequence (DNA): TGTGCCAGTAGTCCTTTGGACAGCCGCAACTATAATTTACAAGAAGCTTTCTTT.

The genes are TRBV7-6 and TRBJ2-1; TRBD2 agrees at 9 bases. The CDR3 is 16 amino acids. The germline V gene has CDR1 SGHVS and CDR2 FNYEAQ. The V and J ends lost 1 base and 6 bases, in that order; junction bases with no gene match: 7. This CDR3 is CASSLGPAGGTNEQFF. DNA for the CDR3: TGTGCCAGCAGCTTAGGCCCAGCGGGAGGAACCAATGAGCAGTTCTTC.

The CDR3 here is CASSLEGPGTGELFF. As DNA, the CDR3 is TGTGCCAGCAGCTTAGAAGGTCCGGGGACCGGGGAGCTGTTTTTT. The genes are TRBV11-3 and TRBJ2-2, with D tentatively TRBD2 (5 bases). Germline V gene data show CDR1 as SGHNT and CDR2 as YENEEA. The length of the CDR3 is 15 residues. V was trimmed by 0 bases and J by 5 bases, leaving 10 bases between them.

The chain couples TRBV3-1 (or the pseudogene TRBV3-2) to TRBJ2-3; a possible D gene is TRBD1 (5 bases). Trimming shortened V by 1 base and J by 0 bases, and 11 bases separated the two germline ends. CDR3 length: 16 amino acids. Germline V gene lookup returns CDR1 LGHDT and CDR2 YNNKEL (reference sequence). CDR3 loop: CASSQGQGHSTDTQYF. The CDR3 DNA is TGTGCCAGCAGCCAAGGGCAGGGCCATAGCACAGATACGCAGTATTTT.

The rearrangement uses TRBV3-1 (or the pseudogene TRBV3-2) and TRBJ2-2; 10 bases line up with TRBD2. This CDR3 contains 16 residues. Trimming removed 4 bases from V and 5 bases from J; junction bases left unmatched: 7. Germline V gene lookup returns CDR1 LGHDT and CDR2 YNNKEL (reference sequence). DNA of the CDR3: TGTGCCAGCAGCCGGCTTCAGCGGGAGGGGACCGGGGAGCTGTTTTTT. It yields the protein CASSRLQREGTGELFF.

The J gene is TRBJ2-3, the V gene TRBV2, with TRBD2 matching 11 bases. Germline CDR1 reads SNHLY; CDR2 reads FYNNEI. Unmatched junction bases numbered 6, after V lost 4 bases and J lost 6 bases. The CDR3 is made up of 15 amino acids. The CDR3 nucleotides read TGTGCCAGCAGTGGGCTAGCGGGGGGCGGTGATACGCAGTATTTT. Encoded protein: CASSGLAGGGDTQYF. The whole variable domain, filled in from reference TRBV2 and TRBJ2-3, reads EPEVTQTPSHQVTQMGQEVILRCVPISNHLYFYWYRQILGQKVEFLVSFYNNEISEKSEIFDDQFSVERPDGSNFTLKIRSTKLEDSAMYFCASSGLAGGGDTQYFGPGTRLTVL.

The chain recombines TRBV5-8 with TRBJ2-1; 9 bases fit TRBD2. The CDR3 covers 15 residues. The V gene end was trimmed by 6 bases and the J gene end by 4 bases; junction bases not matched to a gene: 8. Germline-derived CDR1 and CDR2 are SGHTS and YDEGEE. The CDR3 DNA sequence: TGTGCCAGCATCTCACTAGCGGGCGCTTACAATGAGCAGTTCTTC. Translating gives CASISLAGAYNEQFF.

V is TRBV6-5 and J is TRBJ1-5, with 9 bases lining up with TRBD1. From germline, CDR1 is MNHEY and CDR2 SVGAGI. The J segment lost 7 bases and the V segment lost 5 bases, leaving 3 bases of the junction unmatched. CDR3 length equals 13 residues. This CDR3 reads CASSRDRAQPQHF. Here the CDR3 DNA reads TGTGCCAGCAGTCGGGACAGGGCGCAGCCCCAGCATTTT.

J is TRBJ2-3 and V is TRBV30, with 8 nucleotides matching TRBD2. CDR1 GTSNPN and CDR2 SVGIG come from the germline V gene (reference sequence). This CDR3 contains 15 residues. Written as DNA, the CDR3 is TGTGCTTTTAGCGGGGACCGATCGGGCACAGATACGCAGTATTTT. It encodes CAFSGDRSGTDTQYF.

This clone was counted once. The CDR3, as DNA: TGTGCCAGCAGAAGACTAGCGGGGCAAGATACGCAGTATTTT. It is translated as CASRRLAGQDTQYF. J is TRBJ2-3 and V is TRBV2; 11 nucleotides match TRBD2. Germline-derived CDR1 and CDR2 are SNHLY and FYNNEI. V trimming: 6 bases; J trimming: 5 bases; junction bases outside the gene matches: 4. The CDR3 is 14 amino acids.

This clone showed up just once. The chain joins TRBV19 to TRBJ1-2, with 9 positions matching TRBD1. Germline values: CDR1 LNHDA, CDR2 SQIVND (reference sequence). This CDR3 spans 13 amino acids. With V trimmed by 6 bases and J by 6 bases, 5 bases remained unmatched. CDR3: CASSPRDRDGYTF. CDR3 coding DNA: TGTGCCAGTAGCCCAAGGGACAGGGATGGCTACACCTTC.

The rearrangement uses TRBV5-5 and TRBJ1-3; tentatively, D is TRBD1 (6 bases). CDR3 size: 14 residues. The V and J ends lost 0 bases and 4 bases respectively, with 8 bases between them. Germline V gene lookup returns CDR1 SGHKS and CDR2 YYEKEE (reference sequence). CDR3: CASSLEGEGNTIYF. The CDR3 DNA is TGTGCCAGCAGCTTGGAGGGGGAAGGAAACACCATATATTTT.

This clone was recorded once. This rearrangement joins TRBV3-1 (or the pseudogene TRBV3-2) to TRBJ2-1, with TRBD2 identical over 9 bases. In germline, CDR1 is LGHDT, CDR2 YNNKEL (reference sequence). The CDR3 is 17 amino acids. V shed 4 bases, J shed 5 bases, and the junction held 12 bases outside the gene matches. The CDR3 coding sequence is TGTGCCAGCAGCCCTAGAATTCCTAGCGGGGACAACAATGAGCAGTTCTTC. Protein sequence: CASSPRIPSGDNNEQFF.

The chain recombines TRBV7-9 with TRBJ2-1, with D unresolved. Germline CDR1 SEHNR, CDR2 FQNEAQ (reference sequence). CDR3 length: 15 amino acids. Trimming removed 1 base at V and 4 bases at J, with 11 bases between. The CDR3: CASSLGGDGYNEQFF. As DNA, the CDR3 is TGTGCCAGCAGCTTAGGTGGCGACGGGTACAATGAGCAGTTCTTC.

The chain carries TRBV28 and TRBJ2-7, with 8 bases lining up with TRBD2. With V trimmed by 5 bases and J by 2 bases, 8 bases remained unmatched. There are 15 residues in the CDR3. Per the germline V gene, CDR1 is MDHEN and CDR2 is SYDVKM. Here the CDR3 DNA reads TGTGCCAGCAGTCCCGGGGGGGAGGGGACCTACGAGCAGTACTTC. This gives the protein CASSPGGEGTYEQYF.

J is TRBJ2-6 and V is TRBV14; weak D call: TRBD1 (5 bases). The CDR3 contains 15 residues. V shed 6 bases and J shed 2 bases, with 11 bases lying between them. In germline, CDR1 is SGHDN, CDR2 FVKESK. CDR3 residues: CASRPPGTGANVLTF. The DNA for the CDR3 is TGTGCCAGCAGACCTCCAGGGACTGGGGCCAACGTCCTGACTTTC.

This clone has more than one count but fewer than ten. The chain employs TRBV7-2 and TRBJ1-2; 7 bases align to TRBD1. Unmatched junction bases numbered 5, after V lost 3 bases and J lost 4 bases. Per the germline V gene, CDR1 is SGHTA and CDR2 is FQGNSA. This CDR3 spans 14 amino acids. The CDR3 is CASSFKGGPYGYTF. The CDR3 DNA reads TGTGCCAGCAGCTTTAAAGGGGGCCCCTATGGCTACACCTTC.

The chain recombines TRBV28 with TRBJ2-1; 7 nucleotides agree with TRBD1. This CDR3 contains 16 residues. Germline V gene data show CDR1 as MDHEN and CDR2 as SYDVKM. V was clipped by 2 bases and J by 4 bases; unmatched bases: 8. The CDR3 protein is CASSLVRDSIYNEQFF. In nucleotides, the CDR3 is TGTGCCAGCAGTTTAGTAAGGGACAGTATATACAATGAGCAGTTCTTC.

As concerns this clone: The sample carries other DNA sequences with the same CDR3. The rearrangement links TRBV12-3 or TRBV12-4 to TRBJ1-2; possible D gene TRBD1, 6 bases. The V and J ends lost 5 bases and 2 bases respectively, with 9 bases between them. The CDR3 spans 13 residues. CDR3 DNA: TGTGCCAGCAGTCCAGGACAGAACTATGGCTACACCTTC. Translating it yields CASSPGQNYGYTF.

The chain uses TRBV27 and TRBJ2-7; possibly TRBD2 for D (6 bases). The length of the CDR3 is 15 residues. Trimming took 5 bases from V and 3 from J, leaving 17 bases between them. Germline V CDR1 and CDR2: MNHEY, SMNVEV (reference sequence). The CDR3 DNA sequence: TGTGCCAGCAGTCCCAACCGGGGGAGTGACTACGAGCAGTACTTC. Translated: CASSPNRGSDYEQYF.

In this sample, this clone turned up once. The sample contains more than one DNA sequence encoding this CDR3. Here the CDR3 DNA reads TGTGCCAGCAGCTTAGATCGGGGGGGAGAGACCCAGTACTTC. Encoded protein: CASSLDRGGETQYF. The chain recombines TRBV11-2 with TRBJ2-5; 8 bases fit TRBD2. Germline V gene sequence: CDR1 SGHAT, CDR2 FQNNGV. CDR3 size: 14 residues. V shed 0 bases and J 4 bases; nucleotides not matched to a gene: 1. Drawing the rest from reference TRBV11-2 and TRBJ2-5, the complete variable domain is EAGVAQSPRYKIIEKRQSVAFWCNPISGHATLYWYQQILGQGPKLLIQFQNNGVVDDSQLPKDRFSAERLKGVDSTLKIQPAKLEDSAVYLCASSLDRGGETQYFGPGTRLLVL.

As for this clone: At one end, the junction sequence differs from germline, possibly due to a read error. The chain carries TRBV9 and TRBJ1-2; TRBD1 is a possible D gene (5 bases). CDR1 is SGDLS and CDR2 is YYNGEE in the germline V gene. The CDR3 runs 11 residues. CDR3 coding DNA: TGTGCCAGCAGCCGAGCGGGGGAAAGGGCCTTC. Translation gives CASSRAGERAF.

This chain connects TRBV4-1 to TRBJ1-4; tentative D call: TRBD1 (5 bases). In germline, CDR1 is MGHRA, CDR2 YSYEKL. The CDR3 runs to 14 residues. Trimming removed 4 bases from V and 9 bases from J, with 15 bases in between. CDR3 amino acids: CASSPPGQGQKLFF. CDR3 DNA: TGCGCCAGCAGCCCCCCTGGGCAGGGCCAAAAACTGTTTTTT.

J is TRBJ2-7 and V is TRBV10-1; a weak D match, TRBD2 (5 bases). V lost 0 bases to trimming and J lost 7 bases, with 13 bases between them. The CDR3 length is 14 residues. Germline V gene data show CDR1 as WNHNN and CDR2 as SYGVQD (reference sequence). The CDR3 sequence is CASSESIDPGEQYF. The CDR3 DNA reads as TGCGCCAGCAGTGAGTCGATCGATCCGGGAGAGCAGTACTTC.

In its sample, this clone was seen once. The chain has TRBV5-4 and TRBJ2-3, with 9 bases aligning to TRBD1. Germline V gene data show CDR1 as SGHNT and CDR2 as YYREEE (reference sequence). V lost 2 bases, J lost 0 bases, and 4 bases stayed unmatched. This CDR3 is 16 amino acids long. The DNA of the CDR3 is TGTGCCAGCAGCTTCGACAGGGGGTATAGCACAGATACGCAGTATTTT. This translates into CASSFDRGYSTDTQYF.

The chain's CDR3 is CASSLAPGISNQPQHF. The CDR3 nucleotides read TGTGCCAGCAGCTTAGCCCCAGGGATCAGCAATCAGCCCCAGCATTTT. The chain links TRBV7-2 to TRBJ1-5, with D possibly being TRBD1 (5 bases). The germline V gene has CDR1 SGHTA and CDR2 FQGNSA. Trimming shortened V by 0 bases and J by 1 base, and 10 bases separated the two germline ends. The CDR3 consists of 16 residues.

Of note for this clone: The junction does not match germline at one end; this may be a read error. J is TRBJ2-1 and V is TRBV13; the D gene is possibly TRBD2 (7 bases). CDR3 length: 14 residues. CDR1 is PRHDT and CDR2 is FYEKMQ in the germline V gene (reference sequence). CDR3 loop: CASSLGGGRNEQFF. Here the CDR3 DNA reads TGTGCCAGCAGCCTAGGGGGGGGGCGGAATGAGCAGTTCTTC.

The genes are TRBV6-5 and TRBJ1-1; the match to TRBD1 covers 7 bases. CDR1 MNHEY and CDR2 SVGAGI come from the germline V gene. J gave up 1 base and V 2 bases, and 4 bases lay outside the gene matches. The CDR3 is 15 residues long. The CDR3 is CASSYAGQTNTEAFF. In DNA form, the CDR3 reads TGTGCCAGCAGTTACGCGGGACAGACGAACACTGAAGCTTTCTTT.

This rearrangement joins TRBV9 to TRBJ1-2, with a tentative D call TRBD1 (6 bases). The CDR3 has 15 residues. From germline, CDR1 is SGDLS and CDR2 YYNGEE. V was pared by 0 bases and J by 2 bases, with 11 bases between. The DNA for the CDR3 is TGTGCCAGCAGCGTAGATGACGGACAGAACTATGGCTACACCTTC. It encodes CASSVDDGQNYGYTF.

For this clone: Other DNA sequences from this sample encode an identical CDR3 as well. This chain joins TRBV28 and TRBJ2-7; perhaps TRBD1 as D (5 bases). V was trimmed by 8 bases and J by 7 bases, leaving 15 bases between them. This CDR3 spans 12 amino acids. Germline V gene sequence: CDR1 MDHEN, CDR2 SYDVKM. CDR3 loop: CASSSTGLEQYF. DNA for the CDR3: TGTGCCAGCTCGTCAACAGGTTTAGAGCAGTACTTC.